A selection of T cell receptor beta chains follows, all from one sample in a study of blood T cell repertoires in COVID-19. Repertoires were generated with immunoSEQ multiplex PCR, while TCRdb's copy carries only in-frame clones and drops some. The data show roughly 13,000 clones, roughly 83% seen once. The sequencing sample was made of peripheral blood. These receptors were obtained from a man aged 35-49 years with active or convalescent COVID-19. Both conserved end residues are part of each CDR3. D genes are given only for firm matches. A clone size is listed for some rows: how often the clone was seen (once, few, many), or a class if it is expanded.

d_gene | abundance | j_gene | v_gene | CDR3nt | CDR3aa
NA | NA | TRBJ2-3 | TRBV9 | TGTGCCAGCAGCGTAGTCCCCGGGGGTAGCACAGATACGCAGTATTTT | CASSVVPGGSTDTQYF
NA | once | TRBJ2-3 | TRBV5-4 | TGTGCCAGCAGCTTGACGGGGAGAGATACGCAGTATTTT | CASSLTGRDTQYF
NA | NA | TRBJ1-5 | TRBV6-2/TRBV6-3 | TGTGCCAGCAGCTTAAGACAGCGATCGACCGATCAGCCCCAGCATTTT | CASSLRQRSTDQPQHF
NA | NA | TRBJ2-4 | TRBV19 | TGTGCCAGTAGTATGACGGGATTGAACATTCAGTACTTC | CASSMTGLNIQYF
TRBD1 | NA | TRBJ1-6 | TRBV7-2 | TGTGCCAGCAGCCCGCCAACAGGGGGTAATTCACCCCTCCACTTT | CASSPPTGGNSPLHF
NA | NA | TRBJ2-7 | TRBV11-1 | TGTGCCAGCAGCTTACTCGGCTCCCACTATACCTACGAGCAGTACTTC | CASSLLGSHYTYEQYF
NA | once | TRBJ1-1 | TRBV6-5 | TGTGCCAGCAACAGGGTCTGGTACACTGAAGCTTTCTTT | CASNRVWYTEAFF
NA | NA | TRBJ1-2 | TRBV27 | TGTGCCAGCAGCCCAACCGGGACACCCTATGGCTACACCTTC | CASSPTGTPYGYTF
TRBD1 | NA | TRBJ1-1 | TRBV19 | TGTGCCAGTAGACCTTATCTTACAGGGGGCAACACTGAAGCTTTCTTT | CASRPYLTGGNTEAFF
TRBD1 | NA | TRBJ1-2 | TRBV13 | TGTGCCAGCAGACAACAGGGGCACATCTATGGCTACACCTTC | CASRQQGHIYGYTF
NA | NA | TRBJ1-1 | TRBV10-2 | TGCGCCAGCAGTGAGGCGGGGGGCCTTTATGAAGCTTTCTTT | CASSEAGGLYEAFF
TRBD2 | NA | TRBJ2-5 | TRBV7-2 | TGTGCCAGCAGCTTAGCGGCTAGCGGGGGACTAGAGACCCAGTACTTC | CASSLAASGGLETQYF
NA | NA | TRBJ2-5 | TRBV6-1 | TGTGCCAGCAGTGAAGTGGGAGAAGAGACCCAGTACTTC | CASSEVGEETQYF
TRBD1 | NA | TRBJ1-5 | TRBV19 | TGTGCCAGTAGTATAGGGGCAGGGGGTCAGCCCCAGCATTTT | CASSIGAGGQPQHF
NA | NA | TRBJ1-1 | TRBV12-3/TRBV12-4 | TGTGCCAGCACCCAAGGGGGTACAACTGAAGCTTTCTTT | CASTQGGTTEAFF
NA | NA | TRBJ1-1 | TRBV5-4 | TGTGCCAGCAGCTCCGGGTCTAACACTGAAGCTTTCTTT | CASSSGSNTEAFF
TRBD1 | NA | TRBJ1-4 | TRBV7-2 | TGTGCCAGCAGCCCCGACAGGGTCCGGACTAATGAAAAACTGTTTTTT | CASSPDRVRTNEKLFF
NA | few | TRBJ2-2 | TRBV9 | TGTGCCAGCAGCGGGACAGACACCGGGGAGCTGTTTTTT | CASSGTDTGELFF
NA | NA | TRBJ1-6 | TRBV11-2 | TGTGCCAGCAGCTTATCCGGACTCAGTAATTCACCCCTCCACTTT | CASSLSGLSNSPLHF
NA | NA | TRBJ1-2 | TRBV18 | TGTGCCAGCTCACAAGCCGACAGCCGACCTGGTGGCTACACCTTC | CASSQADSRPGGYTF
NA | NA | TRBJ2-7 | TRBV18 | TGTGCCAGCTCACCCTTCGACCGGGGTACCTACGAGCAGTACTTC | CASSPFDRGTYEQYF
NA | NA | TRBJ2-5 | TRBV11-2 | TGTGCCAGCAGCTTCGGAGAGACCCAGTACTTC | CASSFGETQYF
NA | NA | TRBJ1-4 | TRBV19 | TGTGCCAGTAGTAAGGAGGATGATCGTGAAAAACTGTTTTTT | CASSKEDDREKLFF
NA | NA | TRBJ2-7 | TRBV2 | TGTGCCAGCAACGGGCAGGGTGTTCCCTACGAGCAGTACTTC | CASNGQGVPYEQYF
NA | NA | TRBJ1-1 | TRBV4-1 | TGCGCCAGCAGCCGTAGGACTACAGTCGCGGGCACTGAAGCTTTCTTT | CASSRRTTVAGTEAFF
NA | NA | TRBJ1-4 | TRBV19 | TGTGCCAGTAGTATGACTGCAACTAATGAAAAACTGTTTTTT | CASSMTATNEKLFF
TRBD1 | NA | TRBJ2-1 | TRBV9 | TGTGCCAGCAGCGGGGCCTGGGGTCAGGGGGCATCCTACAATGAGCAGTTCTTC | CASSGAWGQGASYNEQFF
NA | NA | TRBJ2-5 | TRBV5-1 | TGCGCCAGCAGCTTGAGTACAGGGAAAGAGACCCAGTACTTC | CASSLSTGKETQYF
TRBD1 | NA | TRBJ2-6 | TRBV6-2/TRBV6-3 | TGTGCCAGCAGTGTGACAGGGACCGGGGCCAACGTCCTGACTTTC | CASSVTGTGANVLTF
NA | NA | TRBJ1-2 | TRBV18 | TGTGCCAGCTCACCGGGGCAGGATTATGGCTACACCTTC | CASSPGQDYGYTF
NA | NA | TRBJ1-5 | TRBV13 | TGTGCCAGCAGCTTAGGCCTTCAGAATCAGCCCCAGCATTTT | CASSLGLQNQPQHF
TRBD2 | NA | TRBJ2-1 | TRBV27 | TGTGCCAGCAGTTTATATCCTAGCGGGGGCAGTTACGCAGCCTACAATGAGCAGTTCTTC | CASSLYPSGGSYAAYNEQFF
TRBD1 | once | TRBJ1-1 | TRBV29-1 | TGCAGCGTCACCGGGACAGCTCTCAACACTGAAGCTTTCTTT | CSVTGTALNTEAFF
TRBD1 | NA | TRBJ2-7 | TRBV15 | TGTGCCACACAAACAGGGGGCGGCTACGAGCAGTACTTC | CATQTGGGYEQYF
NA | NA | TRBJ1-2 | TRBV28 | TGTGCCAGCAGTCCTCCGTTTACCTGGGGGGACTATGGCTACACCTTC | CASSPPFTWGDYGYTF